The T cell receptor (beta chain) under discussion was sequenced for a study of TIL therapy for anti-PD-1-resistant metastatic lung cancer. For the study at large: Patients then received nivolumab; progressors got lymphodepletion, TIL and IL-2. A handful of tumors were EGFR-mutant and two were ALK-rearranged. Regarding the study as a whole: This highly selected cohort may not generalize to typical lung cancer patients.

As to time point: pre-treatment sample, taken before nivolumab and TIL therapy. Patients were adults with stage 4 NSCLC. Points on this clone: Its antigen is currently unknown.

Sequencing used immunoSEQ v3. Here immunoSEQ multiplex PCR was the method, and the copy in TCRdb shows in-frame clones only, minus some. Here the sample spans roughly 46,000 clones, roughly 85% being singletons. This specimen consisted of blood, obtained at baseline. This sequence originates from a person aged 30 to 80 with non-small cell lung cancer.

CDR3 protein: CASSARQGMYEQYF. As DNA, the CDR3 is TGTGCCAGCAGTGCTCGACAGGGTATGTACGAGCAGTACTTC. The rearrangement uses TRBV2 and TRBJ2-7; 7 bases are shared with TRBD1. V was pared by 4 bases and J by 4 bases, with 7 bases of the junction left unmatched. Looked up from germline, CDR1 is SNHLY and CDR2 is FYNNEI. The CDR3 has 14 residues.